This T cell receptor (beta chain) was profiled in a study of T cells in Graves' hyperthyroidism and ophthalmopathy. The study, taken as a whole, reports: Most thyroid-expanded clonotypes above 0.001 were also found in blood.

Germline V CDR1 and CDR2: MNHEY, SMNVEV (reference sequence). The CDR3 runs to 16 residues. This clonotype was counted only a few times. The antigen remains unidentified. A much larger clone differs from this one at a single base, so this may be a read error. Amplification yielded TCR beta CDR3 regions, with RNA transcripts as the source. The HTBI primer set served for first-round RT-PCR of the TCR CDR3. TCRdb re-called the multiplex PCR reads with MiXCR, one entry per CDR3 protein. The sample lists some 370,000 distinct CDR3 sequences, about 18% seen once, with approximately 35% in the top ten. Each patient was aged 18 to 65 and had newly diagnosed hyperthyroidism of under 2 months' duration.

Sequenced input: blood. V usage is TRBV27 and J usage is TRBJ2-5; D is perhaps TRBD1 (6 bases). The clonotype originates from a woman aged 25 to 39 with Graves' hyperthyroidism that later progressed to Graves' ophthalmopathy. CDR3 sequence reads: CASSLYVGTLMETQHF. The DNA for the CDR3 is TGTGCCAGCAGTTTATATGTTGGGACACTTATGGAGACCCAGCACTTC.